This T cell receptor beta chain emerged from a study of CD8 T cells in ankylosing spondylitis. TCRdb reprocessed the 5' RACE reads with MiXCR, giving one entry per CDR3 protein. The sample yields 250,000 or so distinct CDR3 sequences, roughly a quarter seen once. The study's findings and limits: In synovial fluid and blood from reactive arthritis, some motif variants were previously reported.

This clonotype was found many times. As yet, its antigen is unknown. The sequence was obtained from a male donor with ankylosing spondylitis or in good health (not recorded which). The specimen was blood, either unsorted or a sorted T cell fraction (not recorded which).

CDR3 protein: CSARAEGARGPQHF. CDR3 sequence (DNA): TGCAGTGCTAGAGCGGAGGGGGCCAGGGGCCCCCAGCATTTT. V gene TRBV20-1 combines with J gene TRBJ1-5; the match to TRBD1 covers 7 bases. The CDR3 is made up of 14 amino acids. Germline loops: CDR1 DFQATT, CDR2 SNEGSKA (reference sequence). With V trimmed by 1 base and J by 10 bases, 10 bases remained unmatched.